This T cell receptor (beta chain) was recorded in a study of T cells after yellow fever vaccination. About the research overall: SMART-Seq v4 Ultra Low Input served to prepare low-cell-number fractions.

In the case of this clonotype: Its specificity is not known.

TCRdb used MiXCR to reprocess the 5' RACE reads, holding one entry per CDR3 protein. The table lists some 350,000 distinct CDR3 sequences, over 4% of them singletons, with approximately 23% in the top ten. Findings and limits, study-wide: It was a weaker secondary response, yet one that peaked faster, at day 5 versus 15. The appearance of a small share of clonotypes in both CD4 and CD8 compartments was observed.

Trimming stripped 2 bases from V and 0 bases from J, with 17 bases between. The germline V gene encodes CDR1 SGHRS and CDR2 YFSETQ. CDR3 length: 17 amino acids. The sample consisted of PBMCs, taken 5 days after the yellow fever booster vaccination. The TCR was taken from a man aged 18 to 29 who received the YFV17D yellow fever vaccine. The chain recombines TRBV5-1 with TRBJ1-1, with a weak D call TRBD1 (5 bases). CDR3 DNA: TGCGCCAGCAGCTTTGGAAGATTGGGGGGAATGAACACTGAAGCTTTCTTT. As protein: CASSFGRLGGMNTEAFF.